These T cell receptor beta chains were read from a single sample in a study of T cell responses to AZD1222 COVID-19 vaccine. Clones were sequenced by immunoSEQ multiplex PCR, and TCRdb holds only the in-frame ones, with some missing. Of 74,000 or so clones listed, around four fifths were seen once; the top ten hold around 21%. The sample was peripheral blood, taken on day 0 of AZD1222 vaccination. Receptors were obtained from an adult in good health. CDR3s include the opening cysteine and the closing phenylalanine or tryptophan. D genes are given only for firm matches. The size of a clone is reported for some rows only, either as once, few or many, or as a class for expanded clones.

abundance: .; d_gene: TRBD1; j_gene: TRBJ2-7; v_gene: TRBV2; CDR3nt: TGTGCCAGCACCGGGGACAGGGGGGCCGAGCAGTACTTC; CDR3aa: CASTGDRGAEQYF
abundance: .; d_gene: .; j_gene: TRBJ2-7; v_gene: TRBV9; CDR3nt: TGTGCCAGCAGCCCATGGACAGACTCCTACGAGCAGTACTTC; CDR3aa: CASSPWTDSYEQYF
abundance: once; d_gene: TRBD2; j_gene: TRBJ2-2; v_gene: TRBV7-3; CDR3nt: TGTGCCACCCCCCGGCTAGCGGGAGATCTCGGCACCGGGGAGCTGTTTTTT; CDR3aa: CATPRLAGDLGTGELFF
abundance: few; d_gene: .; j_gene: TRBJ1-1; v_gene: TRBV7-7; CDR3nt: TGTGCCAGCAGCTTAGTCCCTCCTAACACTGAAGCTTTCTTT; CDR3aa: CASSLVPPNTEAFF
abundance: .; d_gene: .; j_gene: TRBJ1-1; v_gene: TRBV27; CDR3nt: TGTGCCAGCATGACAGGTAACACTGAAGCTTTCTTT; CDR3aa: CASMTGNTEAFF
abundance: once; d_gene: .; j_gene: TRBJ2-5; v_gene: TRBV3-1/TRBV3-2; CDR3nt: TGTGCCAGCAGCCAAGTAATGAGCGACCGAGAGACCCAGTACTTC; CDR3aa: CASSQVMSDRETQYF
abundance: .; d_gene: .; j_gene: TRBJ2-1; v_gene: TRBV2; CDR3nt: TGTGCCAGCACCCGGGACCGAGGAGGGCATGAGCAGTTCTTC; CDR3aa: CASTRDRGGHEQFF
abundance: .; d_gene: .; j_gene: TRBJ2-3; v_gene: TRBV4-2; CDR3nt: TGTGCCAGCAGCCAAGCTCCCGGGGGACTTGGAGATACGCAGTATTTT; CDR3aa: CASSQAPGGLGDTQYF
abundance: .; d_gene: .; j_gene: TRBJ2-7; v_gene: TRBV28; CDR3nt: TGTGCCAGCAGCCCTCGGGCAACGACCTACGAGCAGTACTTC; CDR3aa: CASSPRATTYEQYF
abundance: .; d_gene: TRBD1; j_gene: TRBJ1-5; v_gene: TRBV27; CDR3nt: TGTGCCAGTCCCGGGACAGGGAATACTTCTCTTGGTCAGCCCCAGCATTTT; CDR3aa: CASPGTGNTSLGQPQHF
abundance: .; d_gene: .; j_gene: TRBJ2-1; v_gene: TRBV9; CDR3nt: TGTGCCAGCAGCCCCCACCCATCAAGTAACAATGAGCAGTTCTTC; CDR3aa: CASSPHPSSNNEQFF
abundance: .; d_gene: TRBD2; j_gene: TRBJ2-1; v_gene: TRBV4-3; CDR3nt: TGCGCCAGCAGCCGAAATAGCGGGACTTCCTACAATGAGCAGTTCTTC; CDR3aa: CASSRNSGTSYNEQFF
abundance: .; d_gene: .; j_gene: TRBJ2-1; v_gene: TRBV18; CDR3nt: TGTGCCAGCTCACCGGGAACCGGGACGGAGCAGTTCTTC; CDR3aa: CASSPGTGTEQFF
abundance: .; d_gene: .; j_gene: TRBJ1-1; v_gene: TRBV7-9; CDR3nt: TGTGCCAGCAGCTTAGGAGCGGCGGTGGAAGCTTTCTTT; CDR3aa: CASSLGAAVEAFF
abundance: .; d_gene: TRBD2; j_gene: TRBJ2-1; v_gene: TRBV7-3; CDR3nt: TGTGCCAGCAGCTTAAGAGGACAAGCGGGAGCCAATGAGCAGTTCTTC; CDR3aa: CASSLRGQAGANEQFF
abundance: .; d_gene: TRBD1; j_gene: TRBJ1-2; v_gene: TRBV30; CDR3nt: TGTGCCTGGAGTATGGGACAGGGGTGGAACTATGGCTACACCTTC; CDR3aa: CAWSMGQGWNYGYTF
abundance: .; d_gene: .; j_gene: TRBJ1-6; v_gene: TRBV4-3; CDR3nt: TGCGCCAGCAGCCAAGATATAAAGCCCCTGTCAGCCCTCCACTTT; CDR3aa: CASSQDIKPLSALHF
abundance: once; d_gene: .; j_gene: TRBJ2-5; v_gene: TRBV6-6; CDR3nt: TGTGCCAGCAGTCCTATGAAAACCGGGACCCGAGGGGAGACCCAGTACTTC; CDR3aa: CASSPMKTGTRGETQYF
abundance: .; d_gene: .; j_gene: TRBJ1-2; v_gene: TRBV9; CDR3nt: TGTGCCAGCAGCGTAGGGGACATAGCTAACTATGGCTACACCTTC; CDR3aa: CASSVGDIANYGYTF
abundance: .; d_gene: .; j_gene: TRBJ2-1; v_gene: TRBV14; CDR3nt: TGTGCCAGCAGCACCCAACAGGGCTACAATGAGCAGTTCTTC; CDR3aa: CASSTQQGYNEQFF
abundance: .; d_gene: TRBD1; j_gene: TRBJ2-2; v_gene: TRBV6-2/TRBV6-3; CDR3nt: TGTGCCAGCAGTCTATCGACAGGGTTCGTCGGGGAGCTGTTTTTT; CDR3aa: CASSLSTGFVGELFF
abundance: .; d_gene: .; j_gene: TRBJ2-3; v_gene: TRBV11-3; CDR3nt: TGTGCCAGCAGCGCTAGTAGGGGCACAGATACGCAGTATTTT; CDR3aa: CASSASRGTDTQYF
abundance: .; d_gene: .; j_gene: TRBJ2-3; v_gene: TRBV7-2; CDR3nt: TGTGCCAGCAGCTCTCCCGCCGGGACCCTTTCTTCCGATACGCAGTATTTT; CDR3aa: CASSSPAGTLSSDTQYF
abundance: .; d_gene: .; j_gene: TRBJ2-7; v_gene: TRBV6-5; CDR3nt: TGTGCCAGCAGGTTTGGGACGGACGAGCAGTACTTC; CDR3aa: CASRFGTDEQYF
abundance: .; d_gene: .; j_gene: TRBJ1-3; v_gene: TRBV24-1; CDR3nt: TGTGCCACCAGTGATTCGTCGGGGTATGGAAACACCATATATTTT; CDR3aa: CATSDSSGYGNTIYF
abundance: .; d_gene: .; j_gene: TRBJ2-1; v_gene: TRBV25-1; CDR3nt: TGTGCCAGCAGCCCGGGGTATGGGAATGAGCAGTTCTTC; CDR3aa: CASSPGYGNEQFF
abundance: once; d_gene: .; j_gene: TRBJ1-6; v_gene: TRBV5-1; CDR3nt: TGCGCCAGCAGCCCGGATTGGAATAGTTCACCCCTCCACTTT; CDR3aa: CASSPDWNSSPLHF
abundance: few; d_gene: .; j_gene: TRBJ1-5; v_gene: TRBV6-2/TRBV6-3; CDR3nt: TGTGCCAGCAGTTACTCGACCGTTCAGCCCCAGCATTTT; CDR3aa: CASSYSTVQPQHF
abundance: .; d_gene: .; j_gene: TRBJ1-1; v_gene: TRBV28; CDR3nt: TGTGCCAGCATCTTGAGGGGAGAAGCTTTCTTT; CDR3aa: CASILRGEAFF
abundance: .; d_gene: .; j_gene: TRBJ2-1; v_gene: TRBV29-1; CDR3nt: TGCAGCGGCGGAGTAGATGAGCAGTTCTTC; CDR3aa: CSGGVDEQFF
abundance: .; d_gene: TRBD2; j_gene: TRBJ2-3; v_gene: TRBV24-1; CDR3nt: TGTGCCACCTGTCGGGGGGGAGGGGATACGCAGTATTTT; CDR3aa: CATCRGGGDTQYF
abundance: .; d_gene: .; j_gene: TRBJ1-3; v_gene: TRBV18; CDR3nt: TGTGCCAGCTCACCCCCGGGAACCCTCTCCTCTGGAAACACCATATATTTT; CDR3aa: CASSPPGTLSSGNTIYF
abundance: .; d_gene: TRBD1; j_gene: TRBJ1-1; v_gene: TRBV9; CDR3nt: TGTGCCAGCAGCGGTGGACAGGGTTATACAGGGCTGACTGAAGCTTTCTTT; CDR3aa: CASSGGQGYTGLTEAFF
abundance: .; d_gene: .; j_gene: TRBJ1-3; v_gene: TRBV6-4; CDR3nt: TGTGCCAGCAGTGAGGAGCCCAACTCTGGAAACACCATATATTTT; CDR3aa: CASSEEPNSGNTIYF
abundance: .; d_gene: .; j_gene: TRBJ1-5; v_gene: TRBV7-2; CDR3nt: TGTGCCAGCAGCTCCTCGACTAGGGGGCAGCCCCAGCATTTT; CDR3aa: CASSSSTRGQPQHF
abundance: once; d_gene: TRBD1; j_gene: TRBJ1-2; v_gene: TRBV28; CDR3nt: TGTGCCAGCAGTTGGGGACAGACTAACTATGGCTACACCTTC; CDR3aa: CASSWGQTNYGYTF
abundance: .; d_gene: .; j_gene: TRBJ2-5; v_gene: TRBV30; CDR3nt: TGTGCCCGAGGAGAAGAGACCCAGTACTTC; CDR3aa: CARGEETQYF
abundance: .; d_gene: .; j_gene: TRBJ1-1; v_gene: TRBV7-2; CDR3nt: TGTGCCAGCAGCTTAGACTACGTAAGGGAAGCTTTCTTT; CDR3aa: CASSLDYVREAFF
abundance: .; d_gene: TRBD2; j_gene: TRBJ2-1; v_gene: TRBV29-1; CDR3nt: TGCAGCGTTGAACACCGGGACTACTACAATGAGCAGTTCTTC; CDR3aa: CSVEHRDYYNEQFF
abundance: .; d_gene: .; j_gene: TRBJ2-2; v_gene: TRBV29-1; CDR3nt: TGCAGCGTTGAAGGTTCGGGGAACACCGGGGAGCTGTTTTTT; CDR3aa: CSVEGSGNTGELFF
abundance: .; d_gene: .; j_gene: TRBJ1-3; v_gene: TRBV4-3; CDR3nt: TGCGCCAGCAGCCAAGATCCAGGGACTGGAAACACCATATATTTT; CDR3aa: CASSQDPGTGNTIYF
abundance: .; d_gene: .; j_gene: TRBJ2-7; v_gene: TRBV23-1; CDR3nt: TGCGCCAGCAGTCCCCAGAGGGTAATGGAAAACGAGCAGTACTTC; CDR3aa: CASSPQRVMENEQYF
abundance: .; d_gene: .; j_gene: TRBJ2-1; v_gene: TRBV5-8; CDR3nt: TGTGCCAGCAGCCATGGGACATCGAGAGGCTACAATGAGCAGTTCTTC; CDR3aa: CASSHGTSRGYNEQFF
abundance: .; d_gene: TRBD1; j_gene: TRBJ2-3; v_gene: TRBV30; CDR3nt: TGTGCCTGGGGACAGGGGGTGACAGATACGCAGTATTTT; CDR3aa: CAWGQGVTDTQYF
abundance: .; d_gene: TRBD2; j_gene: TRBJ2-7; v_gene: TRBV19; CDR3nt: TGTGCCAGTAGTATTTGGCGGGAGGCTGCCTACGAGCAGTACTTC; CDR3aa: CASSIWREAAYEQYF
abundance: .; d_gene: .; j_gene: TRBJ1-2; v_gene: TRBV9; CDR3nt: TGTGCCAGCAGCGCTCAGACGGGGCCCTATGGCTACACCTTC; CDR3aa: CASSAQTGPYGYTF
abundance: .; d_gene: .; j_gene: TRBJ1-1; v_gene: TRBV30; CDR3nt: TGTGCCACTAAAAGGAACAGTGAAGCTTTCTTT; CDR3aa: CATKRNSEAFF
abundance: .; d_gene: TRBD1; j_gene: TRBJ2-5; v_gene: TRBV7-7; CDR3nt: TGTGCTAGCAGCTCGACCGGGACAGTCCCACAAGAGACCCAGTACTTC; CDR3aa: CASSSTGTVPQETQYF
abundance: .; d_gene: TRBD2; j_gene: TRBJ2-3; v_gene: TRBV7-2; CDR3nt: TGTGCCAGCAGCTTAGGGAAGCGGGGGGGCACAGATACGCAGTATTTT; CDR3aa: CASSLGKRGGTDTQYF
abundance: few; d_gene: .; j_gene: TRBJ2-3; v_gene: TRBV4-3; CDR3nt: TGCGCCAGCAGCCAAGAAAGGAACGGGCAGCAGTATTTT; CDR3aa: CASSQERNGQQYF